The source of this T cell receptor beta chain is a study of cytotoxic CD8 clonotypes in ibrutinib-treated CLL (TCRdb year 2021). For context, the study as a whole: The cohort included roughly 15 treatment-naive and ten to eleven relapsed/refractory patients; 17 to 18 were IGHV unmutated. The response samples were drawn at a median of around eleven months into treatment, with a range of about 6 to 40 months. Cryopreserved peripheral blood mononuclear cells were obtained before treatment, at response, and at either sustained remission or disease progression. Every sample from remission and from progressive disease was obtained while the patients were still on ibrutinib. An average of 255,043 productive templates and tens of thousands of productive rearrangements was obtained per sample. Responses were partial in some 24 patients and complete in 2; after median approximately 66 months follow-up, around 15 stayed in remission and about 12 progressed. Of the approximately 90 people in the trial, approximately 28 had longitudinal samples available.

Study-wide findings and limitations: Sustained-remission and progressing patients did not have matched sampling times, and lymph node repertoires were not examined. Public clonotypes were found to be uncommon and were observed to contract or remain stable during treatment; the increase in clonality was shown to reflect expansion of private clonotypes at ibrutinib response. Clonality increased at ibrutinib response, stayed stable in sustained remission, and fell back toward baseline at progression. At baseline, clonality was higher than in age-matched healthy donors and showed a strong correlation with circulating CD8+ T-cell counts.

As to this clone: It has no known antigen specificity. The sample holds no much larger clone one base away, and base qualities are not on file.

Read against the paper, the sample's time point label means: approximately twelve months on ibrutinib. For TCR beta library preparation, around 1.9 micrograms of genomic DNA were extracted from the cryopreserved PBMCs. Longitudinal blood samples from CLL patients on ibrutinib monotherapy were analyzed using high-throughput TCR beta sequencing. The patients were enrolled in a single-center, open-label phase 2 trial of ibrutinib monotherapy. The CDR1 and CDR2 encoded by the germline V gene are SGHTA and FQGNSA. Its CDR3 holds 12 amino acids, cysteine through phenylalanine. Just the 36-base CDR3 DNA is kept, in frame starting at base 1. Trimming at the junction amounts to 1 base on V and 9 bases on J, and the germline ends lie 7 bases apart. A MiSeq instrument was used for deep resolution sequencing, which targeted depths ranging from 1 in 1 million up to 1 in 200,000 T cells, with coverage averaging 10x for each clonotype. The immunoSEQ hsTCRB Kit was used to generate the TCR beta libraries. In the authors' own workflow: Data were analyzed with ImmunoSEQ Data Assistant and ImmunoSEQ Analyzer, with V, D and J genes assigned per IMGT definitions. Clonality, which ranges from 0 to 1, was calculated as one minus the normalized Shannon entropy of productive rearrangement frequencies. Public clonotype analysis was restricted to overrepresented clonotypes comprising at least 0.05% of each patient's repertoire. Repertoires from some 14 age-matched healthy donors in immuneACCESS were used as clonality controls. The clones in this table, taken by TCRdb from immuneACCESS, are in-frame only. Not every clone is retained; where verified, under half of the shortfall comes from an unresolved V gene, and the cause of the rest is unknown. V and J calls and clone size are those listed in that table; D and trimming were worked out from the DNA. The sample includes about 140,000 clones, with more than 85% observed a single time. The ten largest clonotypes hold more than 10% of the sample.

This TCR derives from a human donor with chronic lymphocytic leukemia. Here the chain combines TRBV7-2 and TRBJ2-1; the D gene lacks a confident call. The sequences come from PBMCs, collected after 12 months of ibrutinib treatment. The CDR3 protein sequence reads: CASSLDSPEQFF. The DNA reads as follows: TGTGCCAGCAGCTTAGATAGCCCTGAGCAGTTCTTC.